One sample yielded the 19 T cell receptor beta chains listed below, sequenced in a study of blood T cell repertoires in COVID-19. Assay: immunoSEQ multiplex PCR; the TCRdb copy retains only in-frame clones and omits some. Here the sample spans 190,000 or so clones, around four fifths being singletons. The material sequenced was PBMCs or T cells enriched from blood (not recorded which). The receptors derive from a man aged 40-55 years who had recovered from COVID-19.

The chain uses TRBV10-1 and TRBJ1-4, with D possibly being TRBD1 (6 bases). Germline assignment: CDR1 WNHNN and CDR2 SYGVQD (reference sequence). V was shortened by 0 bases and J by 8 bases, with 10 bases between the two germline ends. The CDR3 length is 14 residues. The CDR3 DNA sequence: TGCGCCAGCAGTGAGTCGACAGGTAGAGAAAAACTGTTTTTT. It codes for CASSESTGREKLFF.

The CDR3 DNA follows: TGTGCCAGCAATATCCAGGGGGGCGGGAAGACCCAGTACTTC. Residues: CASNIQGGGKTQYF. The V call is TRBV2, the J call TRBJ2-5, with a possible D match to TRBD1 (7 bases). Between the trimmed V and J ends, which lost 7 bases and 6 bases, there was a span of 18 bases. CDR1 is SNHLY, CDR2 FYNNEI, per germline. The CDR3 is 14 amino acids.

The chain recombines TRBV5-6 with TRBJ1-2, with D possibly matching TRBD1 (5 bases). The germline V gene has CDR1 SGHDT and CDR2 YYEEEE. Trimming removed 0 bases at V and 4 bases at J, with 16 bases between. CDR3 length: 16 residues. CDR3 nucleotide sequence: TGTGCCAGCAGCTTGGGGCAGGGCCTCGTTTTCTATGGCTACACCTTC. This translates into CASSLGQGLVFYGYTF. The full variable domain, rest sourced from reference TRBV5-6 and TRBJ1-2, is DAGVTQSPTHLIKTRGQQVTLRCSPKSGHDTVSWYQQALGQGPQFIFQYYEEEERQRGNFPDRFSGHQFPNYSSELNVNALLLGDSALYLCASSLGQGLVFYGYTFGSGTRLTVV.

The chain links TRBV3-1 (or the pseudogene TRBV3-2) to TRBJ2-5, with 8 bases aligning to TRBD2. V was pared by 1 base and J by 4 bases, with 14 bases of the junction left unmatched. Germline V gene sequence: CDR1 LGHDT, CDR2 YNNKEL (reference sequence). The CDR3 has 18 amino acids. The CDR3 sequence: CASSQVRGSGSRRETQYF. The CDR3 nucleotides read TGTGCCAGCAGCCAAGTTAGAGGGAGCGGGAGTCGGCGAGAGACCCAGTACTTC.

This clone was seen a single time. DNA for the CDR3: TGTGCCAGCAGACAGCTTGAGAACACTGAAGCTTTCTTT. It codes for CASRQLENTEAFF. J is TRBJ1-1 and V is TRBV2; D ambiguous. Trimming shortened V by 6 bases and J by 1 base, and 9 bases separated the two germline ends. This CDR3 contains 13 residues. Germline V gene sequence: CDR1 SNHLY, CDR2 FYNNEI. Filled out from reference TRBV2 and TRBJ1-1, the complete variable domain reads EPEVTQTPSHQVTQMGQEVILRCVPISNHLYFYWYRQILGQKVEFLVSFYNNEISEKSEIFDDQFSVERPDGSNFTLKIRSTKLEDSAMYFCASRQLENTEAFFGQGTRLTVV.

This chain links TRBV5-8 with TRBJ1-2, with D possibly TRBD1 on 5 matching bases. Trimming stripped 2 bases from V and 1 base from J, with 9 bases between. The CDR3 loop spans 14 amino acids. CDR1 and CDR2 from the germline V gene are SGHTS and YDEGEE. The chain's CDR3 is CASSLTGNNYGYTF. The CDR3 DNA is TGTGCCAGCAGCTTAACAGGAAATAACTATGGCTACACCTTC. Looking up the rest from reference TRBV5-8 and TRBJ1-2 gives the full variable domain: EAGVTQSPTHLIKTRGQQATLRCSPISGHTSVYWYQQALGLGLQFLLWYDEGEERNRGNFPPRFSGRQFPNYSSELNVNALELEDSALYLCASSLTGNNYGYTFGSGTRLTVV.

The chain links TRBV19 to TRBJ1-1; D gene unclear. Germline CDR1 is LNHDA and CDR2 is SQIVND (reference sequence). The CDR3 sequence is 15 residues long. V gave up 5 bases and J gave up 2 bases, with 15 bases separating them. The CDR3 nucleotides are TGTGCCAGTAGTTCCCGGGAGGCGGTTAACACTGAAGCTTTCTTT. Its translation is CASSSREAVNTEAFF.

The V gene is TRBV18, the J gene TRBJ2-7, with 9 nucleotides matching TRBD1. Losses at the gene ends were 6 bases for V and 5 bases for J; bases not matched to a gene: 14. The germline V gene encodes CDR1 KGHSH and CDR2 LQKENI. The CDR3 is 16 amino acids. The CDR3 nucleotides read TGTGCCAGCTCCTCCTCCCGGACGGACAGGGGCGACGAGCAGTACTTC. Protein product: CASSSSRTDRGDEQYF.

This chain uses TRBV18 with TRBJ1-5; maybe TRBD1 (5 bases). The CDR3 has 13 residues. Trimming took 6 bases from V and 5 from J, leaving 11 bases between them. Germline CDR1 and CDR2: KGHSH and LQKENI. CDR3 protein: CASSQQDDQPQHF. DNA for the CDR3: TGTGCCAGCTCCCAACAGGACGATCAGCCCCAGCATTTT. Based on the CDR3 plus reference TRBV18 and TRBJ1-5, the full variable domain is NAGVMQNPRHLVRRRGQEARLRCSPMKGHSHVYWYRQLPEEGLKFMVYLQKENIIDESGMPKERFSAEFPKEGPSILRIQQVVRGDSAAYFCASSQQDDQPQHFGDGTRLSIL.

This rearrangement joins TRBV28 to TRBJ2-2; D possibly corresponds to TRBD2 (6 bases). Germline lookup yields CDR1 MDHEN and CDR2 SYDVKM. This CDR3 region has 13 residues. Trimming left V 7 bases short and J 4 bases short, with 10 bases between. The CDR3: CASNQGGTGELFF. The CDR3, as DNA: TGTGCCAGCAACCAGGGAGGCACCGGGGAGCTGTTTTTT.

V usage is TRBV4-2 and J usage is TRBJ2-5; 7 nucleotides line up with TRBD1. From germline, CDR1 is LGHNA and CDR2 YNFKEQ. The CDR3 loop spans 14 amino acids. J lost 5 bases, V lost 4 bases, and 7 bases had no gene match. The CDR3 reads CASSRGGSGETQYF. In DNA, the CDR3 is TGTGCCAGCAGCCGAGGGGGCTCGGGGGAGACCCAGTACTTC.

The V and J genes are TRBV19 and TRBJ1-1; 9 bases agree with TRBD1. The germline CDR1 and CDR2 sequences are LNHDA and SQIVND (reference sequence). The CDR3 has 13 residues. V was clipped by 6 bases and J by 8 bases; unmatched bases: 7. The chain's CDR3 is CASSITGGLEAFF. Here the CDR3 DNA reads TGTGCCAGTAGCATAACAGGGGGCTTGGAAGCTTTCTTT. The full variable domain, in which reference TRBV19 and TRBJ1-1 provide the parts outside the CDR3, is DGGITQSPKYLFRKEGQNVTLSCEQNLNHDAMYWYRQDPGQGLRLIYYSQIVNDFQKGDIAEGYSVSREKKESFPLTVTSAQKNPTAFYLCASSITGGLEAFFGQGTRLTVV.

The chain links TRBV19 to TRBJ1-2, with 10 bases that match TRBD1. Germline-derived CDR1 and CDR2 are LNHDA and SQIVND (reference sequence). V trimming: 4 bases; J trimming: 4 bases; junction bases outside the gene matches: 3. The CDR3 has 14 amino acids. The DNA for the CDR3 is TGTGCCAGTAGTAGGACAGGGGGTACCTATGGCTACACCTTC. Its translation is CASSRTGGTYGYTF.

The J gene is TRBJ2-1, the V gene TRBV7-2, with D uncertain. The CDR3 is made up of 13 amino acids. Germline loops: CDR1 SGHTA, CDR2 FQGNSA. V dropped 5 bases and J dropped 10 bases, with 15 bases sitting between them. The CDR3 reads CASSLDSAGEQFF. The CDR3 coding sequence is TGTGCCAGCAGCCTTGACTCGGCTGGGGAGCAGTTCTTC.

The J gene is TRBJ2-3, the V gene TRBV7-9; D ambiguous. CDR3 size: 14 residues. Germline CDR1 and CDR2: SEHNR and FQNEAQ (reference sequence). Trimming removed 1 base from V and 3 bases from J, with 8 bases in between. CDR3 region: CASSLGYFTDTQYF. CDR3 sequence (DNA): TGTGCCAGCAGCTTAGGCTATTTTACAGATACGCAGTATTTT.

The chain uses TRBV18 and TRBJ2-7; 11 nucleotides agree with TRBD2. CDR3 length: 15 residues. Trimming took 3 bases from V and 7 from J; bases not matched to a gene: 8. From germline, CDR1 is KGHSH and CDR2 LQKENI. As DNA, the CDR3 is TGTGCCAGCTCACCCACTAGCGGGAGCCAAGGGGAGCAGTACTTC. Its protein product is CASSPTSGSQGEQYF.

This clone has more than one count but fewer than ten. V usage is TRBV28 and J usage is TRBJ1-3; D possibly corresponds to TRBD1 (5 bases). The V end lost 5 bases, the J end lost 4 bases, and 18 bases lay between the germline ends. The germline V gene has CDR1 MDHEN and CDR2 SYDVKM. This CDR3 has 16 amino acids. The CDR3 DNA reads TGTGCCAGCAGTCCCGGCGGGGCTAAATCGGGAAACACCATATATTTT. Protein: CASSPGGAKSGNTIYF.

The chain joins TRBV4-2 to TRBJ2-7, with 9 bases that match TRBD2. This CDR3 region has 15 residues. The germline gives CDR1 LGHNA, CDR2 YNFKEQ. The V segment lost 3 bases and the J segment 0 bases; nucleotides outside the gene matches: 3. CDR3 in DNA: TGTGCCAGCAGCCAGCGACTAGCGGTCTCCTACGAGCAGTACTTC. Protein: CASSQRLAVSYEQYF.

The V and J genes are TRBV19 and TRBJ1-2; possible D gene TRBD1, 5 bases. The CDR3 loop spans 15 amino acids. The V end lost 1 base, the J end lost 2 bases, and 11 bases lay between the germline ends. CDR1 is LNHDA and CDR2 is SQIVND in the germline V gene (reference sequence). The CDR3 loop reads CASSIGGTSNYGYTF. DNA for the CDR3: TGTGCCAGTAGTATAGGCGGGACTAGCAACTATGGCTACACCTTC. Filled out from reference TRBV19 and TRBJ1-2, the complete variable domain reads DGGITQSPKYLFRKEGQNVTLSCEQNLNHDAMYWYRQDPGQGLRLIYYSQIVNDFQKGDIAEGYSVSREKKESFPLTVTSAQKNPTAFYLCASSIGGTSNYGYTFGSGTRLTVV.